Listed below are T cell receptor beta chains from one sample, sequenced in a study of T-cell memory formation after mild COVID-19. TCRdb re-derived calls from the 5' RACE reads in MiXCR, one entry per CDR3 protein. Of some 200,000 distinct CDR3 sequences listed, 9% to 10% are singletons. The specimen sequenced was PBMCs or a T cell subset sorted from them (not recorded which). These TCRs come from a man aged 18 to 30 who had mild COVID-19 (a few samples of this study predate the infection). Cell type and time point are not known. CDR3s include the opening cysteine and the closing phenylalanine or tryptophan. Each record gives: V gene, J gene, D gene, clone size, CDR3 DNA, CDR3 protein. D genes are given only for firm matches. The size field is filled for only some rows; it gives once, few, many or a size class.

v_gene: TRBV15; j_gene: TRBJ1-6; d_gene: -; abundance: few; CDR3nt: TGTGCCACCAGTACAGGACGAAAGTCACCCCTCCACTTT; CDR3aa: CATSTGRKSPLHF
v_gene: TRBV5-1; j_gene: TRBJ2-5; d_gene: -; abundance: many; CDR3nt: TGCGCCAGCAGCTTGGCGTTTGCAGTCCAAGAGACCCAGTACTTC; CDR3aa: CASSLAFAVQETQYF
v_gene: TRBV4-2; j_gene: TRBJ1-1; d_gene: -; abundance: many; CDR3nt: TGTGCCAGCAGCCAATCCGGAGGGGGGAACACTGAAGCTTTCTTT; CDR3aa: CASSQSGGGNTEAFF
v_gene: TRBV3-1; j_gene: TRBJ2-5; d_gene: -; abundance: many; CDR3nt: TGTGCCAGCAGCCAAGAAGGAGGCGGGCTCCAAGAGACCCAGTACTTC; CDR3aa: CASSQEGGGLQETQYF
v_gene: TRBV7-6; j_gene: TRBJ2-3; d_gene: -; abundance: few; CDR3nt: TGTGCCAGCAGCTCGACAGGGAGGGGGCGAGGGACAGATACGCAGTATTTT; CDR3aa: CASSSTGRGRGTDTQYF
v_gene: TRBV7-8; j_gene: TRBJ2-1; d_gene: TRBD2; abundance: -; CDR3nt: TGTGCCAGCACCCCGCGACCTAGCGGTAGCTCCTACAATGAGCAGTTCTTC; CDR3aa: CASTPRPSGSSYNEQFF
v_gene: TRBV5-1; j_gene: TRBJ2-6; d_gene: -; abundance: many; CDR3nt: TGCGCCAGCAGGTGGACCTCTGGGGCCAACGTCCTGACTTTC; CDR3aa: CASRWTSGANVLTF
v_gene: TRBV12-3/TRBV12-4; j_gene: TRBJ2-1; d_gene: -; abundance: few; CDR3nt: TGTGCCAGCAGTTTGGGTCAGGGGTTTTACAATGAGCAGTTCTTC; CDR3aa: CASSLGQGFYNEQFF
v_gene: TRBV5-1; j_gene: TRBJ1-2; d_gene: TRBD1; abundance: many; CDR3nt: TGCGCCAGCAGCCCGAGGACAGGAGACGATAACTATGGCTACACCTTC; CDR3aa: CASSPRTGDDNYGYTF
v_gene: TRBV4-2; j_gene: TRBJ2-3; d_gene: -; abundance: many; CDR3nt: TGTGCCAGCAGCCAAGACCCACCCATTCCAGATACGCAGTATTTT; CDR3aa: CASSQDPPIPDTQYF
v_gene: TRBV15; j_gene: TRBJ2-3; d_gene: -; abundance: -; CDR3nt: TGTGCCACCAGTAAGCGGAGGGGAGATACGCAGTATTTT; CDR3aa: CATSKRRGDTQYF
v_gene: TRBV12-3/TRBV12-4; j_gene: TRBJ1-1; d_gene: -; abundance: few; CDR3nt: TGTGCCAGCAGTGGGACTTCTGACACTGAAGCTTTCTTT; CDR3aa: CASSGTSDTEAFF
v_gene: TRBV15; j_gene: TRBJ1-1; d_gene: TRBD1; abundance: few; CDR3nt: TGTGCCACCAGCAGAGACCTCAGGGGGACAATAGGCGCTGAAGCTTTCTTT; CDR3aa: CATSRDLRGTIGAEAFF
v_gene: TRBV28; j_gene: TRBJ2-4; d_gene: TRBD2; abundance: many; CDR3nt: TGTGCCAGCAGTCCTCGTTCGGAGGGAGGGAACATTCAGTACTTC; CDR3aa: CASSPRSEGGNIQYF
v_gene: TRBV20-1; j_gene: TRBJ2-3; d_gene: -; abundance: few; CDR3nt: TGCAGTGCTCACAGGAACGCAGATACGCAGTATTTT; CDR3aa: CSAHRNADTQYF
v_gene: TRBV5-1; j_gene: TRBJ2-1; d_gene: TRBD1; abundance: few; CDR3nt: TGCGCCAGCAGCTTGGACACCGGGACAGGGGGCGGGGATGAGCAGTTCTTC; CDR3aa: CASSLDTGTGGGDEQFF
v_gene: TRBV15; j_gene: TRBJ2-7; d_gene: -; abundance: -; CDR3nt: TGTGCCACCGGGACATTCCTCTACGAGCAGTACTTC; CDR3aa: CATGTFLYEQYF
v_gene: TRBV20-1; j_gene: TRBJ2-3; d_gene: -; abundance: -; CDR3nt: TGCAGTGCTGGCCCTGCCCGGGACTCCTACACAGATACGCAGTATTTT; CDR3aa: CSAGPARDSYTDTQYF
v_gene: TRBV5-5; j_gene: TRBJ1-2; d_gene: -; abundance: many; CDR3nt: TGTGCCAGCAGCTTGGCCGGCGGTAACTATGGCTACACCTTC; CDR3aa: CASSLAGGNYGYTF
v_gene: TRBV7-2; j_gene: TRBJ2-3; d_gene: TRBD2; abundance: many; CDR3nt: TGTGCCAGCAGCTGGTCCTCGCGGGGGAGCACAGATACGCAGTATTTT; CDR3aa: CASSWSSRGSTDTQYF
v_gene: TRBV25-1; j_gene: TRBJ1-1; d_gene: -; abundance: many; CDR3nt: TGTGCCAGCAGTGAACCTTGGGAGCCGAGTATCTTT; CDR3aa: CASSEPWEPSIF
v_gene: TRBV4-3; j_gene: TRBJ2-7; d_gene: TRBD2; abundance: few; CDR3nt: TGCGCCAGCAGCCATGGGACTAGTAAGTCCTACGAGCAGTACTTC; CDR3aa: CASSHGTSKSYEQYF
v_gene: TRBV7-2; j_gene: TRBJ2-3; d_gene: TRBD2; abundance: -; CDR3nt: TGTGCCAGCAGCCTCGGAGGTCGGGGAGGGGGCACAGATACGCAGTATTTT; CDR3aa: CASSLGGRGGGTDTQYF
v_gene: TRBV12-3/TRBV12-4; j_gene: TRBJ1-2; d_gene: -; abundance: -; CDR3nt: TGTGCCAGCAGTTTAGAAGGACTGACTAACTATGGCTACACCTTC; CDR3aa: CASSLEGLTNYGYTF
v_gene: TRBV18; j_gene: TRBJ2-5; d_gene: TRBD2; abundance: -; CDR3nt: TGTGCCAGCTCACCAAGCGGAGCGGGGGGCCCTCAAGAGACCCAGTACTTC; CDR3aa: CASSPSGAGGPQETQYF
v_gene: TRBV5-1; j_gene: TRBJ2-3; d_gene: TRBD2; abundance: few; CDR3nt: TGCGCCAGCAGCTTGGCGAGAGGCGGGGGGGCAGCAGATACGCAGTATTTT; CDR3aa: CASSLARGGGAADTQYF
v_gene: TRBV20-1; j_gene: TRBJ2-7; d_gene: TRBD1; abundance: few; CDR3nt: TGCAGTGCTAGAGATCCTAGGACAGGGATTTCCTACGAGCAGTACTTC; CDR3aa: CSARDPRTGISYEQYF
v_gene: TRBV19; j_gene: TRBJ2-1; d_gene: -; abundance: -; CDR3nt: TGTGCCAGTAGTCTGGGGTCTCTAAATACCTACAATGAGCAGTTCTTC; CDR3aa: CASSLGSLNTYNEQFF
v_gene: TRBV7-2; j_gene: TRBJ2-1; d_gene: -; abundance: few; CDR3nt: TGTGCCAGCAGCTTAGCGAGTAGTGGTGACAATGAGCAGTTCTTC; CDR3aa: CASSLASSGDNEQFF
v_gene: TRBV20-1; j_gene: TRBJ2-7; d_gene: -; abundance: few; CDR3nt: TGCAGTGCTAGAACGTTCTACGAGCAGTACTTC; CDR3aa: CSARTFYEQYF
v_gene: TRBV18; j_gene: TRBJ2-5; d_gene: -; abundance: few; CDR3nt: TGTGCCAGCTCCAGGGGACCGGGGCAAGAGACCCAGTACTTC; CDR3aa: CASSRGPGQETQYF
v_gene: TRBV21-1; j_gene: TRBJ2-1; d_gene: -; abundance: few; CDR3nt: TGTGCCAACTCGACAGGCGGACCTCACAATGAGCAGTTCTTC; CDR3aa: CANSTGGPHNEQFF
v_gene: TRBV10-3; j_gene: TRBJ2-3; d_gene: TRBD2; abundance: -; CDR3nt: TGTGCCATCAGTGAGTCATTGGGAGCGGGGGGGCCGAGAGATACGCAGTATTTT; CDR3aa: CAISESLGAGGPRDTQYF
v_gene: TRBV5-1; j_gene: TRBJ2-5; d_gene: -; abundance: -; CDR3nt: TGCGCCAGCAGCCGGGACGGCGTCCAAGAGACCCAGTACTTC; CDR3aa: CASSRDGVQETQYF
v_gene: TRBV4-2; j_gene: TRBJ2-1; d_gene: TRBD2; abundance: many; CDR3nt: TGTGCCAGCAGCCAAGAGCCTGCGGGGGGATACAATGAGCAGTTCTTC; CDR3aa: CASSQEPAGGYNEQFF
v_gene: TRBV5-4; j_gene: TRBJ2-5; d_gene: -; abundance: few; CDR3nt: TGTGCCAGCAGCTTGGCCAGACAGGGAGGTGAGACCCAGTACTTC; CDR3aa: CASSLARQGGETQYF
v_gene: TRBV7-6; j_gene: TRBJ1-6; d_gene: -; abundance: few; CDR3nt: TGTGCCAGCAGCTTATACAATTCACCCCTCCACTTT; CDR3aa: CASSLYNSPLHF
v_gene: TRBV10-3; j_gene: TRBJ2-1; d_gene: TRBD1; abundance: -; CDR3nt: TGTGCCATCAGTGAGTCAAACAGGGGTGGCAATGAGCAGTTCTTC; CDR3aa: CAISESNRGGNEQFF
v_gene: TRBV11-2; j_gene: TRBJ2-3; d_gene: -; abundance: few; CDR3nt: TGTGCCAGCAGCCAGGGCTGGAGGACAGATACGCAGTATTTT; CDR3aa: CASSQGWRTDTQYF
v_gene: TRBV18; j_gene: TRBJ1-1; d_gene: -; abundance: few; CDR3nt: TGTGCCAGCTCACAGGGACACATGAACACTGAAGCTTTCTTT; CDR3aa: CASSQGHMNTEAFF
v_gene: TRBV10-1; j_gene: TRBJ1-4; d_gene: -; abundance: -; CDR3nt: TGCGCCAGCAGTCCCGGGACACCTTACGGGCCTAGTGAAAAACTGTTTTTT; CDR3aa: CASSPGTPYGPSEKLFF
v_gene: TRBV9; j_gene: TRBJ2-1; d_gene: -; abundance: -; CDR3nt: TGTGCCAGCAGCGTAGATAATCAGTGGACTGGGCGCATGGTCTTC; CDR3aa: CASSVDNQWTGRMVF
v_gene: TRBV7-6; j_gene: TRBJ2-3; d_gene: -; abundance: few; CDR3nt: TGTGCCAGCAGAAACACCGGGAGTACAGATACGCAGTATTTT; CDR3aa: CASRNTGSTDTQYF
v_gene: TRBV5-1; j_gene: TRBJ2-3; d_gene: TRBD2; abundance: once; CDR3nt: TGCGCCAGCAGCCGTAGCGGGGGCCTACTATCAGATACGCAGTATTTT; CDR3aa: CASSRSGGLLSDTQYF
v_gene: TRBV24-1; j_gene: TRBJ2-3; d_gene: -; abundance: many; CDR3nt: TGTGCCACCAGACGACAGCTCACAGATACGCAGTATTTT; CDR3aa: CATRRQLTDTQYF
v_gene: TRBV11-2; j_gene: TRBJ2-1; d_gene: -; abundance: few; CDR3nt: TGTGCCAGCAGCCGGGAGCAGGGGGATTACAATGAGCAGTTCTTC; CDR3aa: CASSREQGDYNEQFF
v_gene: TRBV7-2; j_gene: TRBJ2-1; d_gene: -; abundance: -; CDR3nt: TGTGCCAGCAGCGTACGGACGGTCTGGTTCTCCGATGAGCAGTTCTTC; CDR3aa: CASSVRTVWFSDEQFF
v_gene: TRBV5-1; j_gene: TRBJ2-5; d_gene: -; abundance: many; CDR3nt: TGCGCCAGCAGCTTGGACCGGGGCAGAGCGGCGACCCAGTACTTC; CDR3aa: CASSLDRGRAATQYF
v_gene: TRBV6-5; j_gene: TRBJ2-3; d_gene: -; abundance: few; CDR3nt: TGTGCCAGCAGTTACGCTAGGGGAGATACGCAGTATTTT; CDR3aa: CASSYARGDTQYF
v_gene: TRBV20-1; j_gene: TRBJ1-5; d_gene: -; abundance: few; CDR3nt: TGCAGTGCTAGCGGGGGGCGAGGTCAGCCCCAGCATTTT; CDR3aa: CSASGGRGQPQHF
v_gene: TRBV20-1; j_gene: TRBJ2-5; d_gene: -; abundance: many; CDR3nt: TGCAGTGCTTTTCGGACTGGAAAGGGGACCCAGTACTTC; CDR3aa: CSAFRTGKGTQYF
v_gene: TRBV6-5; j_gene: TRBJ2-1; d_gene: TRBD1; abundance: few; CDR3nt: TGTGCCAGCAGCTCCACAGGGGGCATCTACAATGAGCAGTTCTTC; CDR3aa: CASSSTGGIYNEQFF
v_gene: TRBV12-3/TRBV12-4; j_gene: TRBJ2-2; d_gene: -; abundance: -; CDR3nt: TGTGCCAGCAGTTGGGCAGGGGGACTCACCGGGGAGCTGTTTTTT; CDR3aa: CASSWAGGLTGELFF
v_gene: TRBV2; j_gene: TRBJ2-1; d_gene: TRBD1; abundance: -; CDR3nt: TGTGCCAGCAGCGGACCCGGACAGGGGGCCTACAATGAGCAGTTCTTC; CDR3aa: CASSGPGQGAYNEQFF
v_gene: TRBV13; j_gene: TRBJ2-2; d_gene: -; abundance: many; CDR3nt: TGTGCCAGCAGTAAAACCGAGGGTTCTGCCTTCACCGGGGAGCTGTTTTTT; CDR3aa: CASSKTEGSAFTGELFF
v_gene: TRBV4-1; j_gene: TRBJ1-2; d_gene: TRBD1; abundance: many; CDR3nt: TGCGCCAGCAGCCCCGACAGGGTCTATGGCTACACCTTC; CDR3aa: CASSPDRVYGYTF